This TCR beta chain derives from a study of cytomegalovirus exposure and HLA in healthy donors. Concerning this clone itself: What it binds is unknown.

Germline CDR1 SGHVS, CDR2 FNYEAQ. The CDR3 is made up of 14 amino acids. V dropped 3 bases and J dropped 5 bases, with 10 bases sitting between them. Findings of the study overall: According to a subsequent analysis, TCR clusters identified in the first cohort showed a tendency to co-occur across the 120 validation repertoires.

The protocol was immunoSEQ multiplex PCR, while the TCRdb copy is restricted to in-frame clones and leaves out a portion. The sample holds roughly 260,000 clones, about 87% seen once. Sequencing was done on a sample of PBMCs. This sequence originates from a man in his late teens or twenties in good health and CMV-seronegative. The chain uses TRBV7-6 and TRBJ2-2; weak D call: TRBD2 (6 bases). CDR3 bases: TGTGCCAGCAGCTTGGAAAGCGGGACCGGGGAGCTGTTTTTT. It encodes CASSLESGTGELFF.